This T cell receptor (beta chain) originates from a study of spatial heterogeneity in lung cancer. This clonotype has ten or more counts. V was cut by 6 bases and J by 6 bases, with 11 bases left in between. The V gene's germline CDR1 is MNHNS and CDR2 SASEGT. CDR3 length: 13 residues. Time point noted: blood at routine non-recurrence follow-up after resection. Whole RNA, isolated from tumor, nontumor lung or frozen PBMC, was sequenced without prior sorting. From the 5' RACE reads, TCRdb called clonotypes with MiXCR, one entry per CDR3 protein. The sample comprises fewer than 55,000 distinct CDR3 sequences, more than 6.5% of which are singletons, and about a third rests with the top ten.

The sequencing here drew on PBMCs, taken at follow-up. V and J are TRBV6-1 and TRBJ2-2; weak D call: TRBD1 (6 bases). The receptor's source is a female donor with early-stage non-small cell lung cancer. The CDR3: CASSLQGPGELFF. The CDR3 DNA is TGTGCCAGCAGCTTACAGGGCCCCGGGGAGCTGTTTTTT.